A single sample is the source of the 17 T cell receptor beta chains below, sequenced in a study of identical twins. TCRdb called the 5' RACE reads again in MiXCR, with one record for every CDR3 protein. The data hold roughly 350,000 distinct CDR3 sequences, with roughly 9% observed a single time. The sequencing input was naive T cells sorted from blood. The source is a woman in her fifties or sixties in good health.

This clonotype was recorded a few times. The rearrangement uses TRBV7-9 and TRBJ2-1; 9 bases align to TRBD2. The V and J ends lost 6 bases and 6 bases, in that order; junction bases with no gene match: 6. CDR1 SEHNR and CDR2 FQNEAQ come from the germline V gene (reference sequence). The CDR3 spans 14 residues. The CDR3 DNA follows: TGTGCCAGCAGGCGGGAGGGCCCAGGCAATGAGCAGTTCTTC. It specifies CASRREGPGNEQFF.

This clonotype has only a few counts. CDR3: CASSEGLGSATEAFF. The CDR3 DNA reads TGCGCCAGCAGCGAGGGACTGGGTTCAGCCACTGAAGCTTTCTTT. V usage is TRBV5-1 and J usage is TRBJ1-1; weak D call: TRBD1 (5 bases). From germline, CDR1 is SGHRS and CDR2 YFSETQ. Trimming removed 4 bases from V and 4 bases from J, with 17 bases in between. The CDR3 loop spans 15 amino acids.

This chain joins TRBV20-1 and TRBJ2-5; 7 positions match TRBD2. The CDR3 sequence is 17 residues long. V lost 5 bases and J lost 1; bases outside the gene matches: 16. In germline, CDR1 is DFQATT, CDR2 SNEGSKA (reference sequence). The CDR3 bases are TGCAGTGCTGGGAGGGTAGCGGGCCTTAGGGCCCAAGAGACCCAGTACTTC. As protein: CSAGRVAGLRAQETQYF.

This clonotype was counted at least ten times. The V call is TRBV5-1, the J call TRBJ2-1, with D maybe TRBD2 (6 bases). The V gene's germline CDR1 is SGHRS and CDR2 YFSETQ. Trimming took off 0 bases at V and 1 base at J, with 8 bases between the two ends. This CDR3 region has 15 residues. The CDR3 loop reads CASSLVGSSYNEQFF. The CDR3 nucleotides read TGCGCCAGCAGCTTGGTCGGGAGTTCCTACAATGAGCAGTTCTTC.

This clonotype was picked up a small number of times. This chain uses TRBV5-1 with TRBJ2-1; 11 bases map to TRBD2. CDR3 length equals 17 residues. The V gene's germline CDR1 is SGHRS and CDR2 YFSETQ. V lost 5 bases, J lost 3 bases, and 10 bases stayed unmatched. CDR3: CASRSMSSGRSYNEQFF. CDR3 nucleotides: TGCGCCAGCAGATCGATGTCTAGCGGGAGGAGCTACAATGAGCAGTTCTTC.

This clonotype was picked up a small number of times. J is TRBJ1-1 and V is TRBV29-1, with TRBD1 as a possible D gene (5 bases). V lost 7 bases to trimming and J lost 4 bases, with 13 bases between them. This CDR3 is built from 12 residues. CDR1 SQVTM and CDR2 ANQGSEA come from the germline V gene. CDR3 sequence (DNA): TGCAGCGGGGCTACAGGTTCCACTGAAGCTTTCTTT. Protein: CSGATGSTEAFF.

The sample holds many counts of this clonotype. The chain uses TRBV14 and TRBJ2-5; either TRBD1 or TRBD2 may supply D (5 bases each). V was pared by 3 bases and J by 3 bases, with 14 bases between. There are 15 residues in the CDR3. Germline values: CDR1 SGHDN, CDR2 FVKESK. CDR3 amino acids: CASSQRGRKKETQYF. Written as DNA, the CDR3 is TGTGCCAGCAGCCAGAGGGGACGGAAGAAAGAGACCCAGTACTTC.

The table lists this clonotype with a few counts. Written as DNA, the CDR3 is TGCAGTGCCCAGAACGGGGATACGCAGTATTTT. As protein: CSAQNGDTQYF. J is TRBJ2-3 and V is TRBV20-1; D unresolved. V lost 6 bases and J lost 6, with 10 bases in between. Germline V gene sequence: CDR1 DFQATT, CDR2 SNEGSKA (reference sequence). The CDR3 extends over 11 amino acids.

The V gene is TRBV4-1, the J gene TRBJ2-7; D is perhaps TRBD1 or TRBD2 (5 bases each). The CDR3 spans 14 residues. Germline V gene data show CDR1 as MGHRA and CDR2 as YSYEKL. Trimming pared 0 bases from V and 2 bases from J, leaving 8 bases between. The CDR3 DNA sequence: TGCGCCAGCAGCCAAGAAGGGACCCCCTACGAGCAGTACTTC. Translating it yields CASSQEGTPYEQYF.

This clonotype was found a few times. CDR3 sequence: CASTTGGGSSYEQYF. The DNA of the CDR3 is TGTGCCAGCACCACCGGGGGCGGAAGCTCCTACGAGCAGTACTTC. The rearrangement uses TRBV7-9 and TRBJ2-7; the D gene could be TRBD1 or TRBD2 (6 bases each). The CDR3 consists of 15 residues. The ends were cut back, 7 bases at V and 0 bases at J, with 16 bases in the middle. Germline loops: CDR1 SEHNR, CDR2 FQNEAQ (reference sequence). The variable domain in full, with the rest retrieved from reference TRBV7-9 and TRBJ2-7, is DTGVSQNPRHKITKRGQNVTFRCDPISEHNRLYWYRQTLGQGPEFLTYFQNEAQLEKSRLLSDRFSAERPKGSFSTLEIQRTEQGDSAMYLCASTTGGGSSYEQYFGPGTRLTVT.

This clonotype occurred a few times. A junction boundary mismatches the germline segment, possibly from a read error. V and J are TRBV5-1 and TRBJ2-5, with D possibly matching TRBD2 (6 bases). The CDR3 covers 14 residues. Germline CDR1 is SGHRS and CDR2 is YFSETQ. This CDR3 is CASSLGGAKETQYF. CDR3 bases: TGCGCCAGCAGCTTGGGCGGGGCCAAAGAGACCCAGTATTTC.

The J gene is TRBJ1-1, the V gene TRBV20-1, with D perhaps matching TRBD1 (5 bases). The CDR3 loop spans 15 amino acids. Germline CDR1 is DFQATT and CDR2 is SNEGSKA (reference sequence). V was trimmed by 0 bases and J by 6 bases, leaving 17 bases between them. The CDR3 loop reads CSAREGQRGLAEAFF. The DNA for the CDR3 is TGCAGTGCTAGAGAAGGGCAGCGGGGCCTGGCTGAAGCTTTCTTT.

A few counts support this clonotype. The rearrangement uses TRBV5-1 and TRBJ2-5; the D is unclear. CDR3 length: 14 amino acids. V was shortened by 4 bases and J by 2 bases, with 12 bases between the two germline ends. CDR1 and CDR2 (germline): SGHRS, YFSETQ. In DNA, the CDR3 is TGCGCCAGCAGCCCGATGGGCGTTCAAGAGACCCAGTACTTC. It translates to CASSPMGVQETQYF. Variable domain in full (rest from reference TRBV5-1 and TRBJ2-5): KAGVTQTPRYLIKTRGQQVTLSCSPISGHRSVSWYQQTPGQGLQFLFEYFSETQRNKGNFPGRFSGRQFSNSRSEMNVSTLELGDSALYLCASSPMGVQETQYFGPGTRLLVL.

The rearrangement links TRBV20-1 to TRBJ1-6; D is uncertain. Germline V gives CDR1 DFQATT, CDR2 SNEGSKA (reference sequence). CDR3 length: 15 residues. Trimming removed 0 bases at V and 7 bases at J, with 13 bases between. The CDR3 bases are TGCAGTGCTAGAGATTCAAGGAGGGTGAATTCACCCCTCCACTTT. The encoded protein is CSARDSRRVNSPLHF.

This clonotype has just one count. This chain uses TRBV20-1 with TRBJ2-5; 10 bases map to TRBD2. This CDR3 comprises 16 residues. Trimming removed 6 bases from V and 2 bases from J; junction bases left unmatched: 12. CDR1 and CDR2 (germline): DFQATT, SNEGSKA (reference sequence). The CDR3 sequence is CSAHASGLASQETQYF. For the CDR3, the DNA is TGCAGTGCCCACGCCTCGGGACTAGCGTCGCAAGAGACCCAGTACTTC.

This chain connects TRBV7-2 to TRBJ1-2; a possible D gene is TRBD1 (5 bases). Germline V gene sequence: CDR1 SGHTA, CDR2 FQGNSA. CDR3 length: 16 amino acids. V was shortened by 6 bases and J by 4 bases, with 21 bases between the two germline ends. As DNA, the CDR3 is TGTGCCAGCAGGCACGGGTTCAGGGATCCTCTCTATGGCTACACCTTC. Its translation: CASRHGFRDPLYGYTF.

CDR3 protein: CASSPLTSGSADTQYF. The CDR3 DNA follows: TGCGCCAGCAGCCCCCTGACTAGCGGGAGCGCAGATACGCAGTATTTT. This chain connects TRBV4-1 to TRBJ2-3; 12 positions match TRBD2. The CDR3 loop spans 16 amino acids. Germline V gene data show CDR1 as MGHRA and CDR2 as YSYEKL. J was trimmed by 4 bases and V by 4 bases; bases with no gene match: 6.